This TCR beta chain was identified in a study of technical replicates of blood from several donors. This clone was counted only a few times. This table comes from immunoSEQ multiplex PCR, and its TCRdb copy is limited to in-frame clones, with some not included. Of 65,000 to 90,000 clones listed, just over 90% are singletons. The germline CDR1 and CDR2 sequences are SGHTA and FQGTGA. With 3 bases removed from V and 8 bases from J, the gap between germline ends came to 14 bases. The CDR3 extends over 15 amino acids. The chain has TRBV7-3 and TRBJ1-6, with D hard to call. The sample comprised T cells isolated from PBMCs. This TCR was recovered from a human donor in good health. CDR3 region: CASSLGGFGDSPLHF. The CDR3 nucleotides read TGTGCCAGCAGCTTGGGAGGGTTCGGAGATTCACCCCTCCACTTT.